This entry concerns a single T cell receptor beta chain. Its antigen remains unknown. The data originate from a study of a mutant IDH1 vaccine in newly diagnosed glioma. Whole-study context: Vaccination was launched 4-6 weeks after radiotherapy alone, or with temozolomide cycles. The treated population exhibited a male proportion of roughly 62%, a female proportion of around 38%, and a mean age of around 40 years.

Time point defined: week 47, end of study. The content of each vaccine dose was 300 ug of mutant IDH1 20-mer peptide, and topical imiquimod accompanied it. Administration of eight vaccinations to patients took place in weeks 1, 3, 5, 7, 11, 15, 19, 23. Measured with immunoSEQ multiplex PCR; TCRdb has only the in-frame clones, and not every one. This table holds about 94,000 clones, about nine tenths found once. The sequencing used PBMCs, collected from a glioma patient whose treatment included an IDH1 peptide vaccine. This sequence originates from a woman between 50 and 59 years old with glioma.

The CDR3 DNA is TGTGCCAGCAGGAATTTCTACAATGAGCAGTTCTTC. Translated: CASRNFYNEQFF. The chain carries TRBV6-5 and TRBJ2-1, with D unresolved. The CDR3 is made up of 12 amino acids. Germline V lookup: CDR1 MNHEY, CDR2 SVGAGI. Trimming took 6 bases from V and 3 from J, leaving 6 bases between them.